This TCR beta chain was captured by sequencing in a study of T cells after yellow fever vaccination (dated by TCRdb to 2018 to 2020). Background on the whole study: Libraries from fractions with low cell numbers were prepared with the SMART-Seq v4 Ultra Low Input RNA kit. To track T-cell clones before and after primary and booster YFV17D yellow fever vaccination, bulk TCR alpha and beta repertoires were sequenced longitudinally. Two healthy male donors, one aged 18 to 29 and one aged 30 to 40 years, were included in the cohort. Blood was drawn at multiple timepoints before and after primary and secondary immunization, with bulk PBMC replicates and cell subsets isolated.

From the cysteine through the phenylalanine, the CDR3 covers 12 amino acids. Just the 36-base CDR3 DNA is kept, in frame starting at base 1. V is clipped by 0 bases and J by 7 bases, and the sequence between their germline boundaries is 6 bases long. Taken from the germline V gene, the CDR1 and CDR2 loops are LGHNA and YSLEER. The treatment or condition label, as the study defines it: live attenuated yellow fever vaccine strain. A standard Ficoll-Paque protocol was used to isolate PBMCs from peripheral blood. Dynabeads CD4 and CD8 positive selection kits were used to isolate the CD4 and CD8 T-cell fractions. TriZol was used to extract RNA from bulk PBMCs, CD4 and CD8 fractions, and dextramer-positive and dextramer-negative fractions. Many counts were recorded for this clonotype. Its binding antigen is unknown. No clone much larger than this one lies a single base away; base qualities are absent. TCR cDNA was made using 5'RACE template switching, a step that added a universal primer site and unique molecular identifiers. Priming for cDNA synthesis came from both the TCR alpha and TCR beta constant segments. Library amplification involved two PCR steps, and the second step added sample barcodes and sequencing adapters. Sequencing of the libraries was done on either Illumina HiSeq 2500 (2x100 bp) or NovaSeq (2x150 bp). As for the authors' bioinformatics: Demultiplexing of reads and collapsing into UMI consensus sequences were performed with MIGEC, and V(D)J alignment was carried out with MiXCR. Vaccine-responding clonotypes were identified with edgeR using replicate PBMC samples, with FDR below 0.01 and a log2 fold change above 5 up to day 15 being required. Each bulk clonotype was labeled CD4 or CD8 based on which sequenced repertoire, CD4 or CD8, contained the clonotype at higher abundance. The public reads were reprocessed in TCRdb via fastp at Q25 and MiXCR, keeping in-frame beta chains. Every entry covers one CDR3 protein and lists the most common genes and DNA from its rows. The V and J calls here are based on TCRdb, not the publication. Across this sample there are about 75,000 distinct CDR3 sequences, with 7.3% seen only once. Clones ranked in the top ten supply around 28% of the sample.

The investigation overall reported the following: Computational filtering was required because FACS-sorted repertoires could contain abundant contaminating clonotypes from the bulk population. The secondary T-cell response was found to be weaker but faster than the primary response, with a peak reached on day 5 rather than on day 15. A small fraction of clonotypes appeared in both the CD4 and CD8 compartments, likely as a result of convergent recombination. Most clones expanded after primary vaccination were re-detected after the booster (almost 97% of CD4 and approximately 85% of CD8), suggesting broad memory maintenance. Because only a couple of donors were included in the study, the extent to which the findings can be generalized is limited.

The sample was CD8+ T cells sorted from PBMCs, taken 9 to 11 days after the first yellow fever vaccination. The TCR was taken from a man in his late teens or twenties who received the YFV17D yellow fever vaccine. The chain is encoded by TRBV4-3 joined to TRBJ1-2, with the identity of the D gene unclear. CDR3 protein: CASSQDRSGYTF. The nucleotides read TGCGCCAGCAGCCAAGATCGGAGTGGCTACACCTTC.